The 16 T cell receptor beta chains given below trace back to one sample, sequenced in a study of blood T cell repertoires in COVID-19 (TCRdb year 2020). Library generation was performed with the immunoSEQ multiplex PCR assay. TCRdb holds this immuneACCESS table with in-frame rearrangements only. Some clones are missing; in checked studies, unresolved V genes explain under half, and the rest has no known cause. The sample table shows about 180,000 clones, and around 85% are seen once. Around 6.2% of the sample is in the top ten clones. Sequencing was done on a sample of PBMCs or T cells enriched from blood (not recorded which). The source is a man aged 35 to 55 who had recovered from COVID-19.

The chain couples TRBV19 to TRBJ2-2, with D uncertain. Trimming took off 4 bases at V and 6 bases at J, with 3 bases between the two ends. The CDR3 has 11 residues. The V gene's germline CDR1 is LNHDA and CDR2 SQIVND (reference sequence). The CDR3 nucleotides are TGTGCCAGTAGTACGGCCGGGGAGCTGTTTTTT. It codes for CASSTAGELFF. The variable domain in full, completed from reference TRBV19 and TRBJ2-2, reads DGGITQSPKYLFRKEGQNVTLSCEQNLNHDAMYWYRQDPGQGLRLIYYSQIVNDFQKGDIAEGYSVSREKKESFPLTVTSAQKNPTAFYLCASSTAGELFFGEGSRLTVL.

The chain joins TRBV24-1 to TRBJ1-1, with D perhaps TRBD1 (6 bases). Germline lookup yields CDR1 KGHDR and CDR2 SFDVKD. Trimming shortened V by 3 bases and J by 7 bases, and 17 bases separated the two germline ends. There are 15 residues in the CDR3. The CDR3 sequence is CATSDPYTGKNEAFF. The CDR3 nucleotides are TGTGCCACCAGTGATCCCTACACAGGGAAGAATGAAGCTTTCTTT.

This CDR3 is CASSLPPTGLDAFF. CDR3 in DNA: TGTGCCAGCAGCTTACCCCCGACAGGGTTGGACGCTTTCTTT. The chain combines TRBV7-8 with TRBJ1-1; 7 bases align to TRBD1. Germline CDR1 reads SGHVS; CDR2 reads FQNEAQ. With 2 bases clipped from V and 11 bases from J, the junction kept 11 bases outside the gene matches. This CDR3 contains 14 residues.

The rearrangement joins TRBV4-1 to TRBJ1-5, with TRBD1 as a possible D gene (6 bases). This CDR3 spans 15 amino acids. Trimming removed 0 bases at V and 6 bases at J, with 12 bases between. The germline V gene encodes CDR1 MGHRA and CDR2 YSYEKL. The CDR3 spells CASSQDGTPTQPQHF. In DNA, the CDR3 is TGCGCCAGCAGCCAAGACGGGACACCCACTCAGCCCCAGCATTTT.

The V gene is TRBV4-1, the J gene TRBJ2-1; D possibly corresponds to TRBD1 (6 bases). Germline-derived CDR1 and CDR2 are MGHRA and YSYEKL. CDR3 size: 13 residues. The ends were cut back, 3 bases at V and 7 bases at J, with 10 bases in the middle. CDR3 nucleotide sequence: TGCGCCAGCAGCCAGTTACAGGGTAATGAGCAGTTCTTC. Translating it yields CASSQLQGNEQFF.

In its sample, this clone was seen once. V usage is TRBV2 and J usage is TRBJ1-5; D gene uncertain. The CDR3 loop spans 14 amino acids. With 6 bases removed from V and 0 bases from J, the gap between germline ends came to 9 bases. CDR1 SNHLY and CDR2 FYNNEI come from the germline V gene. This chain's CDR3 is CASSVDYSNQPQHF. The CDR3 DNA sequence: TGTGCCAGCAGCGTAGATTATAGCAATCAGCCCCAGCATTTT.

The chain links TRBV28 to TRBJ1-2, with TRBD1 as a possible D gene (5 bases). The CDR3 runs 16 residues. Germline V gene data show CDR1 as MDHEN and CDR2 as SYDVKM. The V and J ends lost 5 bases and 3 bases respectively, with 19 bases between them. The CDR3 here is CASSANKGIKHYGYTF. CDR3 in DNA: TGTGCCAGCAGTGCGAACAAGGGGATTAAACACTATGGCTACACCTTC.

The rearrangement uses TRBV7-9 and TRBJ2-2; 9 nucleotides align to TRBD2. The CDR3 has 17 amino acids. The germline V gene encodes CDR1 SEHNR and CDR2 FQNEAQ (reference sequence). V was clipped by 2 bases and J by 4 bases; unmatched bases: 8. The chain's CDR3 is CASSLSGGPSSTGELFF. The CDR3 DNA is TGTGCCAGCAGCTTAAGCGGGGGGCCCTCTAGCACCGGGGAGCTGTTTTTT.

The J gene is TRBJ2-3, the V gene TRBV15; 8 nucleotides line up with TRBD2. The V segment lost 0 bases and the J segment 4 bases; nucleotides outside the gene matches: 9. The CDR3 runs 17 residues. Per germline, CDR1 LNHNV and CDR2 YYDKDF (reference sequence). CDR3 residues: CATSRDVGLAVSDTQYF. The CDR3 nucleotides read TGTGCCACCAGCAGAGACGTTGGACTAGCAGTATCAGATACGCAGTATTTT. Based on the CDR3 plus reference TRBV15 and TRBJ2-3, the full variable domain is DAMVIQNPRYQVTQFGKPVTLSCSQTLNHNVMYWYQQKSSQAPKLLFHYYDKDFNNEADTPDNFQSRRPNTSFCFLDIRSPGLGDTAMYLCATSRDVGLAVSDTQYFGPGTRLTVL.

The chain recombines TRBV19 with TRBJ1-1; tentatively, D is TRBD1 (6 bases). The CDR3 extends over 13 amino acids. Between the trimmed V and J ends, which lost 5 bases and 8 bases, there was a span of 15 bases. In germline, CDR1 is LNHDA, CDR2 SQIVND (reference sequence). The CDR3, as DNA: TGTGCCAGTAGTCGGGGCGACAGGACCGAAGCTTTCTTT. This gives the protein CASSRGDRTEAFF.

The rearrangement uses TRBV30 and TRBJ1-2; possible D gene TRBD1, 5 bases. V lost 3 bases, J lost 0 bases, and 8 bases lay in between. The CDR3 extends over 13 amino acids. The V gene's germline CDR1 is GTSNPN and CDR2 SVGIG (reference sequence). Here the CDR3 DNA reads TGTGCCTGGAGCAGGGAATCTAACTATGGCTACACCTTC. It codes for CAWSRESNYGYTF.

V gene TRBV5-1 combines with J gene TRBJ1-6; D is perhaps TRBD1 (5 bases). The V gene lost 0 bases and the J gene lost 10 bases, with 14 bases spanning the gap. CDR3 size: 15 residues. CDR1 is SGHRS and CDR2 is YFSETQ in the germline V gene. This chain's CDR3 is CASSLVSQGRSPLHF. Here the CDR3 DNA reads TGCGCCAGCAGCTTGGTATCGCAGGGTCGGTCACCCCTCCACTTT. Filled out from reference TRBV5-1 and TRBJ1-6, the complete variable domain reads KAGVTQTPRYLIKTRGQQVTLSCSPISGHRSVSWYQQTPGQGLQFLFEYFSETQRNKGNFPGRFSGRQFSNSRSEMNVSTLELGDSALYLCASSLVSQGRSPLHFGNGTRLTVT.

This sequence joins TRBV12-3 or TRBV12-4 and TRBJ1-1; D might be TRBD1 (6 bases). With 2 bases removed from V and 8 bases from J, the gap between germline ends came to 12 bases. This CDR3 region has 13 residues. CDR3 amino acids: CASSLIDTGEAFF. The CDR3 DNA reads as TGTGCCAGCAGTTTAATTGATACAGGGGAAGCTTTCTTT.

The chain couples TRBV10-3 to TRBJ2-5; 9 positions agree with TRBD2. V gave up 6 bases and J gave up 0 bases; unmatched junction bases: 5. Germline V gives CDR1 ENHRY, CDR2 SYGVKD. CDR3 length: 15 residues. CDR3 sequence reads: CAIRNSGRYQETQYF. In DNA, the CDR3 is TGTGCCATCAGGAATAGCGGGAGATACCAAGAGACCCAGTACTTC.

As DNA, the CDR3 is TGTGCCAGCAGTGAATGGAGGCCAGCTAACACTGAAGCTTTCTTT. Its translation: CASSEWRPANTEAFF. The chain combines TRBV2 with TRBJ1-1; D remains ambiguous. The CDR3 loop spans 15 amino acids. CDR1 and CDR2 from the germline V gene are SNHLY and FYNNEI. Trimming shortened V by 2 bases and J by 2 bases, and 12 bases separated the two germline ends.

In its sample, this clone was seen a few times. The rearrangement links TRBV3-1 (or the pseudogene TRBV3-2) to TRBJ1-5; D is possibly TRBD1 (6 bases). The germline V and J ends were trimmed by 1 base and 11 bases, with 9 bases remaining between them. Germline lookup yields CDR1 LGHDT and CDR2 YNNKEL (reference sequence). CDR3 length equals 12 residues. The CDR3 is CASSQGEGAQHF. The CDR3 DNA sequence: TGTGCCAGCAGCCAAGGGGAGGGGGCCCAGCATTTT.